Given below is one T cell receptor (beta chain) in context. As processed by the authors: Amplification with reference gene primers provided the estimates of nucleated cell counts. Profiling relied on immunoSEQ multiplex PCR, and the TCRdb table lists in-frame clones only, not all of them. V and J calls and clone size are copied from that table; D and trimming were computed from the DNA. The table includes around 220,000 clones, roughly four fifths detected once. Seattle patient enrollment occurred during active infection, with longitudinal follow-up thereafter. This record belongs to a study of blood T cell repertoires in COVID-19. Overall study context: Samples taken during acute and convalescent COVID-19 were collected in the United States, Italy and Spain. From T cells, B-cell-depleted T cells, or PBMCs came the material, which was cDNA or gDNA.

Germline CDR1 SGHTA, CDR2 FQGTGA. The J segment lost 2 bases and the V segment lost 3 bases, leaving 7 bases of the junction unmatched. The CDR3 spans 16 residues. This sequence originates from a woman aged 80 or older with COVID-19, enrolled during active disease. V gene TRBV7-3 combines with J gene TRBJ2-1, with 7 bases fitting TRBD1. Specimen: peripheral blood. In DNA, the CDR3 is TGTGCCAGCAGCTTTCAGGGACAGAAACCCTACAATGAGCAGTTCTTC. Protein product: CASSFQGQKPYNEQFF.